Listed here are 15 T cell receptor beta chains from one sample, sequenced in a study of CD8+ T cells in alopecia areata. cDNA reverse transcribed from extracted RNA served as the sequencing template. Produced via immunoSEQ multiplex PCR; TCRdb's table is partial and in-frame only. In the table there are approximately 170,000 clones, less than 80% of which are singletons. Treatment here: oral pan-JAK inhibitor, 5-10 mg twice daily. Specimen: CD4+ T cells sorted from blood, collected at week 24, from a patient treated with tofacitinib. These receptors were obtained from a human donor with alopecia areata.

This chain uses TRBV7-2 with TRBJ2-3, with D unclear. The V end lost 5 bases, the J end lost 0 bases, and 21 bases lay between the germline ends. Germline V gene data show CDR1 as SGHTA and CDR2 as FQGNSA. This CDR3 spans 18 amino acids. This CDR3 is CASSPASSGVRSTDTQYF. In nucleotides, the CDR3 is TGTGCCAGCAGCCCCGCTTCCTCTGGGGTAAGAAGCACAGATACGCAGTATTTT.

This chain joins TRBV6-6 and TRBJ1-1; D remains ambiguous. Trimming removed 8 bases at V and 0 bases at J, with 10 bases between. CDR3 length equals 13 residues. Germline CDR1 and CDR2: MNHNY and SVGAGI (reference sequence). CDR3 bases: TGTGCCAGCGCGAGCAAGATGAACACTGAAGCTTTCTTT. Residues: CASASKMNTEAFF.

This chain joins TRBV20-1 and TRBJ2-5, with D unresolved. Trimming pared 4 bases from V and 2 bases from J, leaving 5 bases between. CDR3 size: 11 residues. From germline, CDR1 is DFQATT and CDR2 SNEGSKA (reference sequence). The DNA of the CDR3 is TGCAGTGCTAACGTACAAGAGACCCAGTACTTC. This sequence encodes CSANVQETQYF.

V gene TRBV5-6 combines with J gene TRBJ2-7; the D is unclear. V lost 0 bases and J lost 1, with 5 bases in between. CDR1 and CDR2 (germline): SGHDT, YYEEEE. The CDR3 has 13 amino acids. The CDR3 DNA sequence: TGTGCCAGCAGCTTGGTTGGATCCTACGAGCAGTACTTC. This translates into CASSLVGSYEQYF.

V usage is TRBV30 and J usage is TRBJ1-2; TRBD1 aligns across 8 bases. The germline V gene encodes CDR1 GTSNPN and CDR2 SVGIG (reference sequence). Trimming cost V 2 bases and J 7 bases; bases outside gene matches: 18. The CDR3 extends over 17 amino acids. CDR3 in amino acids: CAWSPITGGADRFGYTF. DNA for the CDR3: TGTGCCTGGAGTCCTATTACAGGGGGAGCCGATCGTTTTGGCTACACCTTC. Looking up the rest from reference TRBV30 and TRBJ1-2 gives the full variable domain: SQTIHQWPATLVQPVGSPLSLECTVEGTSNPNLYWYRQAAGRGLQLLFYSVGIGQISSEVPQNLSASRPQDRQFILSSKKLLLSDSGFYLCAWSPITGGADRFGYTFGSGTRLTVV.

The rearrangement uses TRBV4-1 and TRBJ1-3; 11 nucleotides match TRBD1. CDR3 size: 18 residues. Per germline, CDR1 MGHRA and CDR2 YSYEKL. J gave up 0 bases and V 1 base, and 5 bases lay outside the gene matches. CDR3 in DNA: TGCGCCAGCAGCCAAGTCGGACAGGGGGCAAGCTCTGGAAACACCATATATTTT. This gives the protein CASSQVGQGASSGNTIYF.

The chain couples TRBV5-6 to TRBJ1-5; 8 bases map to TRBD1. Germline CDR1 SGHDT, CDR2 YYEEEE. With 4 bases clipped from V and 3 bases from J, the junction kept 6 bases outside the gene matches. This CDR3 spans 15 amino acids. The CDR3 DNA reads as TGTGCCAGCAGCGCTATGACAGGGGTCAATCAGCCCCAGCATTTT. Translating it yields CASSAMTGVNQPQHF.

This chain joins TRBV30 and TRBJ1-1; a weak D match, TRBD1 (6 bases). Trimming removed 1 base at V and 10 bases at J, with 16 bases between. The CDR3 contains 13 residues. Germline V gene data show CDR1 as GTSNPN and CDR2 as SVGIG (reference sequence). The CDR3 DNA reads as TGTGCCTGGAGTGGTCCCTACAGGGTTGTAGCTTTCTTT. As protein: CAWSGPYRVVAFF. Full variable domain (outside the CDR3, taken from reference TRBV30 and TRBJ1-1): SQTIHQWPATLVQPVGSPLSLECTVEGTSNPNLYWYRQAAGRGLQLLFYSVGIGQISSEVPQNLSASRPQDRQFILSSKKLLLSDSGFYLCAWSGPYRVVAFFGQGTRLTVV.

J is TRBJ1-2 and V is TRBV18; D possibly corresponds to TRBD1 (6 bases). CDR3 size: 14 residues. Germline V CDR1 and CDR2: KGHSH, LQKENI. V shed 4 bases and J shed 7 bases, with 16 bases lying between them. The CDR3: CASSRETGGGGYTF. The CDR3 DNA is TGTGCCAGCTCACGGGAGACAGGAGGAGGTGGCTACACCTTC.

The rearrangement links TRBV29-1 to TRBJ1-2, with 12 bases aligning to TRBD1. CDR3 length: 16 amino acids. The trim removed 0 bases at V and 7 bases at J, leaving 9 bases unmatched. Germline CDR1 SQVTM, CDR2 ANQGSEA. CDR3: CSVEELGTGGLVGYTF. As DNA, the CDR3 is TGCAGCGTTGAAGAGCTGGGGACAGGGGGCCTTGTTGGCTACACCTTC.

This rearrangement joins TRBV7-9 to TRBJ1-6; D perhaps matches TRBD1 (5 bases). Germline V gives CDR1 SEHNR, CDR2 FQNEAQ (reference sequence). Trimming pared 5 bases from V and 5 bases from J, leaving 10 bases between. This CDR3 spans 14 amino acids. The CDR3 sequence: CASSRQMNNSPLHF. Written as DNA, the CDR3 is TGTGCCAGCAGCCGACAGATGAATAATTCACCCCTCCACTTT.

This chain joins TRBV14 and TRBJ2-1, with D perhaps matching TRBD1 (6 bases). Looked up from germline, CDR1 is SGHDN and CDR2 is FVKESK. CDR3 size: 15 residues. Trimming cost V 1 base and J 3 bases, with 10 bases left between them. DNA of the CDR3: TGTGCCAGCAGCCAAGGACAGGTCGACTACAATGAGCAGTTCTTC. It yields the protein CASSQGQVDYNEQFF.

J is TRBJ1-1 and V is TRBV1; TRBD1 is the table's D call and was not checked against the DNA. TRBV1 is assigned pseudogene status. The CDR3 is 15 amino acids. In DNA form, the CDR3 reads TGCACCAGCAGCCCGACTATACAGGGGGACGCTGAAGCTTTCTTT. This encodes CTSSPTIQGDAEAFF.

The chain uses TRBV15 and TRBJ1-3, with TRBD1 as a possible D gene (5 bases). Looked up from germline, CDR1 is LNHNV and CDR2 is YYDKDF (reference sequence). The germline V and J ends were trimmed by 1 base and 0 bases, with 10 bases remaining between them. The CDR3 length is 16 residues. This CDR3 reads CATSRADRSSGNTIYF. The CDR3 nucleotides are TGTGCCACCAGCAGAGCCGACAGATCCTCTGGAAACACCATATATTTT.

CDR3 amino acids: CAWSVWTGRDNSPLHF. In DNA form, the CDR3 reads TGTGCCTGGAGTGTCTGGACTGGGCGGGATAATTCACCCCTCCACTTT. This rearrangement joins TRBV30 to TRBJ1-6; the D is unclear. The germline V gene encodes CDR1 GTSNPN and CDR2 SVGIG (reference sequence). The CDR3 length is 16 residues. V was clipped by 0 bases and J by 5 bases, with 14 bases between them.